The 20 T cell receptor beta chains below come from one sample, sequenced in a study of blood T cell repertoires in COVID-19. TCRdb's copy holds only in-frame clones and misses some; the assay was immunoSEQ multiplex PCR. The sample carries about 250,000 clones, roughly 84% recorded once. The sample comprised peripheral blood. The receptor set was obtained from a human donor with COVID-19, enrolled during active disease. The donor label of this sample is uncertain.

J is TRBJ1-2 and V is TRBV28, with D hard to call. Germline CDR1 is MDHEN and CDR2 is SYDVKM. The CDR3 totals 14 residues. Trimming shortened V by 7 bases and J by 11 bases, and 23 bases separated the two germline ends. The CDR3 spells CASNYPRASVPYTF. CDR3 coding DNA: TGTGCCAGCAATTATCCGAGGGCCTCAGTCCCATACACCTTC.

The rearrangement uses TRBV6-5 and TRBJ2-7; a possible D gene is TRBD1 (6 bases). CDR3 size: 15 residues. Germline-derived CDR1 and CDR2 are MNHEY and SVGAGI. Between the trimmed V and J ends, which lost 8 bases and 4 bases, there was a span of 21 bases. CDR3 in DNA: TGTGCCAGCCTAGGTTCGGGTTTGGGACAATACGAGCAGTACTTC. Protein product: CASLGSGLGQYEQYF.

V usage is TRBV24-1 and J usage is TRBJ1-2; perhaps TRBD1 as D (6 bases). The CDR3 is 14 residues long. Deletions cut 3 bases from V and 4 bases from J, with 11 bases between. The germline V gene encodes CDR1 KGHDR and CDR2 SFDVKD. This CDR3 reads CATSDTRGSYGYTF. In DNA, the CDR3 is TGTGCCACCAGTGATACGAGGGGGAGCTATGGCTACACCTTC.

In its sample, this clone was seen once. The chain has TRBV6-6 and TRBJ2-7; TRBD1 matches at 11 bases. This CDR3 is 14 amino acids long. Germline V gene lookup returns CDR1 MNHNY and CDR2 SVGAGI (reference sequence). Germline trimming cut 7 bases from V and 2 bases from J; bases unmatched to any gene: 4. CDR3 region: CASTGTGGPYEQYF. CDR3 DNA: TGTGCCAGCACGGGGACAGGGGGGCCCTACGAGCAGTACTTC.

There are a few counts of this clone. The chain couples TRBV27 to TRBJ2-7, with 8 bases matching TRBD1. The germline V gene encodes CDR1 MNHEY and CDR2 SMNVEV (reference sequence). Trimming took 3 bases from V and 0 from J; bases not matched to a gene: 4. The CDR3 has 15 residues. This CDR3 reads CASSLTGAHSYEQYF. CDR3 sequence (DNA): TGTGCCAGCAGTTTGACAGGGGCTCACTCCTACGAGCAGTACTTC.

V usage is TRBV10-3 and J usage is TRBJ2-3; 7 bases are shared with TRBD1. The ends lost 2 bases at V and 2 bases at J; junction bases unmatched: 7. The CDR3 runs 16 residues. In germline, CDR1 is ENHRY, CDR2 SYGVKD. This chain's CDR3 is CAISEKGAQDTDTQYF. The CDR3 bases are TGTGCCATCAGTGAGAAGGGGGCGCAGGACACAGATACGCAGTATTTT.

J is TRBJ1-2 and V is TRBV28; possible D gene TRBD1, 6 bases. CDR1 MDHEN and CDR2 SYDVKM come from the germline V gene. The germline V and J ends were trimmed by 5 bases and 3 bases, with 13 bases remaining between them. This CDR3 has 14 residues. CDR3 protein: CASSNTGTDYGYTF. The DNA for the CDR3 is TGTGCCAGCAGTAATACAGGGACCGACTATGGCTACACCTTC.

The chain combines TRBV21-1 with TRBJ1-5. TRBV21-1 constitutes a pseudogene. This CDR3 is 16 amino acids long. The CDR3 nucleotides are TGTGCCAGCAGCAAAGCCGGAGGAGACATCAATCAGCCCCAGCATTTT. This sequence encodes CASSKAGGDINQPQHF.

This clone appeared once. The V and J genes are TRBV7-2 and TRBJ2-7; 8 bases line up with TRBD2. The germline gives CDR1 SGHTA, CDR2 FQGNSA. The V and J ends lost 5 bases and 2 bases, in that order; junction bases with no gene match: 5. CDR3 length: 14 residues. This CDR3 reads CASSLTSGPYEQYF. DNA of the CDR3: TGTGCCAGCAGCCTTACTAGCGGCCCCTACGAGCAGTACTTC.

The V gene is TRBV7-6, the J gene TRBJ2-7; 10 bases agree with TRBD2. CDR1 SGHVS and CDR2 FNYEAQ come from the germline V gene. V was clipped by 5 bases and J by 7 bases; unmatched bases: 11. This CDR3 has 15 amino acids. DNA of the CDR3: TGTGCCAGCAGCCGGACTAGCGGAGCCGTCGGGGAGCAGTACTTC. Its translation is CASSRTSGAVGEQYF.

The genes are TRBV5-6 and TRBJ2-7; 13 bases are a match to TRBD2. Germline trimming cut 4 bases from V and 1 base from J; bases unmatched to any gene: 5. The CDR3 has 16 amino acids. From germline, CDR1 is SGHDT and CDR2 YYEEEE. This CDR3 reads CASSGRLAGGSYEQYF. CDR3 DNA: TGTGCCAGCAGCGGACGACTAGCGGGAGGTTCCTACGAGCAGTACTTC. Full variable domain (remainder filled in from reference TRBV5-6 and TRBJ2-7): DAGVTQSPTHLIKTRGQQVTLRCSPKSGHDTVSWYQQALGQGPQFIFQYYEEEERQRGNFPDRFSGHQFPNYSSELNVNALLLGDSALYLCASSGRLAGGSYEQYFGPGTRLTVT.

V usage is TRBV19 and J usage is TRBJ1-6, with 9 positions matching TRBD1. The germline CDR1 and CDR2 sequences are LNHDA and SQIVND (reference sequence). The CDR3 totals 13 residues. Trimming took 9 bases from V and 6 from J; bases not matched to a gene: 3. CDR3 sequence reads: CASRDRANSPLHF. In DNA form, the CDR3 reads TGTGCCAGCCGGGACAGGGCTAATTCACCCCTCCACTTT.

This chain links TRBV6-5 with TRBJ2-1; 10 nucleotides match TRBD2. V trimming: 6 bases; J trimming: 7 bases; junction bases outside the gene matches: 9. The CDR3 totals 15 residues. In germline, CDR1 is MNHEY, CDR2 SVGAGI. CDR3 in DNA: TGTGCCAGCAGGATGAGCGGGAGGGCCGAAAATGAGCAGTTCTTC. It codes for CASRMSGRAENEQFF.

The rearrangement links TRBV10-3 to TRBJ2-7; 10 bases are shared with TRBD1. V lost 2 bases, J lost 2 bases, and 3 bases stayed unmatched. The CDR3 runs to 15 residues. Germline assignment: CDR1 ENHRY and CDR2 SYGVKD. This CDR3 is CAISELGQGAYEQYF. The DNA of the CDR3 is TGTGCCATCAGTGAGCTCGGACAGGGGGCCTACGAGCAGTACTTC.

This CDR3 is CASSLASSIHEQYF. The DNA of the CDR3 is TGTGCCAGCAGCTTAGCTAGTAGTATCCACGAGCAGTACTTC. This chain connects TRBV7-8 to TRBJ2-7, with D hard to call. The CDR3 consists of 14 residues. Germline CDR1 and CDR2: SGHVS and FQNEAQ. Trimming took 0 bases from V and 5 from J, leaving 11 bases between them. The whole variable domain, filled in from reference TRBV7-8 and TRBJ2-7, reads GAGVSQSPRYKVAKRGQDVALRCDPISGHVSLFWYQQALGQGPEFLTYFQNEAQLDKSGLPSDRFFAERPEGSVSTLKIQRTQQEDSAVYLCASSLASSIHEQYFGPGTRLTVT.

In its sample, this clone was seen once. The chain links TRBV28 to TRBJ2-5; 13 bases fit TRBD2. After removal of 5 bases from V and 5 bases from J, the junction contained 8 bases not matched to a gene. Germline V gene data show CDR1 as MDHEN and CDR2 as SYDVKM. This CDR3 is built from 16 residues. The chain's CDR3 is CASSLWTSGSVETQYF. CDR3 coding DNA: TGTGCCAGCAGTCTCTGGACTAGCGGGAGCGTGGAGACCCAGTACTTC. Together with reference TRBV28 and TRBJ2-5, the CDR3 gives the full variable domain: DVKVTQSSRYLVKRTGEKVFLECVQDMDHENMFWYRQDPGLGLRLIYFSYDVKMKEKGDIPEGYSVSREKKERFSLILESASTNQTSMYLCASSLWTSGSVETQYFGPGTRLLVL.

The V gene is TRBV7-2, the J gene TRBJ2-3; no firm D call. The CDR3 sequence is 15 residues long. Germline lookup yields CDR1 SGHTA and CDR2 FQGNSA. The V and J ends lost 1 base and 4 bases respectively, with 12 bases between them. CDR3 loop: CASSLVDPRADTQYF. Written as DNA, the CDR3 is TGTGCCAGCAGCTTAGTTGACCCCCGGGCAGATACGCAGTATTTT.

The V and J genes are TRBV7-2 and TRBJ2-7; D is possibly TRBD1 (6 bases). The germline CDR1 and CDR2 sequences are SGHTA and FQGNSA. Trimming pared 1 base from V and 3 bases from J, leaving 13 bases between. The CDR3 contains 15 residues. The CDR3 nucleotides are TGTGCCAGCAGCTTAGATCAGGGGCCATACTACGAGCAGTACTTC. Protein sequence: CASSLDQGPYYEQYF.

CDR3 in DNA: TGTGCCAGCAGCTTAGCTCTCACAGGGTCCGGTTCACCCCTCCACTTT. As protein: CASSLALTGSGSPLHF. This rearrangement joins TRBV7-9 to TRBJ1-6; possibly TRBD1 for D (6 bases). V lost 0 bases and J 9 bases, leaving 15 bases between the germline ends. The germline CDR1 and CDR2 sequences are SEHNR and FQNEAQ (reference sequence). CDR3 length: 16 amino acids.

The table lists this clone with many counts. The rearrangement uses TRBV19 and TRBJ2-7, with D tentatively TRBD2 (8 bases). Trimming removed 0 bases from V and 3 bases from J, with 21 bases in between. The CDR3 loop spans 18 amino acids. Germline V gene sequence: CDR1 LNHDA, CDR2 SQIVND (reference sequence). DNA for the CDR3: TGTGCCAGTAGTATAGATGGTACAGGGGCTAGCGGGCTCTACGAGCAGTACTTC. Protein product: CASSIDGTGASGLYEQYF.